The rows below give T cell receptor beta chains drawn from one sample of a study of blood T cell repertoires in COVID-19. Sequenced by immunoSEQ multiplex PCR; TCRdb stores in-frame clones only, minus some. The table records a few hundred thousand clones, roughly 77% of them present only once. Material: peripheral blood. These receptors came from a woman aged 80 or over with acute or convalescent COVID-19. CDR3s include the opening cysteine and the closing phenylalanine or tryptophan. Fields, in order: clone size, V gene, J gene, CDR3 length, CDR3 protein. Only part of the rows carry a size: once, few, many, or a class if the clone is expanded.

few	TRBV5-1	TRBJ2-7	16	CASRRDSSHTPYEQYF
.	TRBV19	TRBJ2-3	16	CASSPRTSGREDTQYF
.	TRBV2	TRBJ2-2	15	CATKEQSTNTGELFF
.	TRBV3-1/TRBV3-2	TRBJ1-2	14	CASSPLGGEGGYTF
.	TRBV27	TRBJ1-6	15	CASSLSTGSGSPLHF
.	TRBV19	TRBJ1-2	13	CASSILFGYGYTF
.	TRBV15	TRBJ2-1	16	CATSRMPSGSYNEQFF
.	TRBV20-1	TRBJ1-1	11	CSANMNTEAFF
once	TRBV3-1/TRBV3-2	TRBJ2-3	16	CASSLRTSGGSDTQYF
.	TRBV5-1	TRBJ2-2	12	CASSTNTGELFF
.	TRBV6-2/TRBV6-3	TRBJ2-1	12	CASSSDYNEQFF
.	TRBV19	TRBJ1-4	14	CASIDRGRGEKLFF
.	TRBV27	TRBJ2-7	13	CATSSGGSYEQYF
.	TRBV5-1	TRBJ1-4	14	CASSADATNEKLFF
once	TRBV21-1	TRBJ1-5	19	CASSKVTGKEYHSNQPQHF
.	TRBV5-1	TRBJ2-7	17	CASSLESPTGGLYEQYF
few	TRBV14	TRBJ1-4	14	CASSQGGSGEKLFF
once	TRBV3-1/TRBV3-2	TRBJ2-7	17	CASSQDGGTVVSYEQYF
.	TRBV7-8	TRBJ2-3	15	CASSNPGIGADTQYF
.	TRBV6-2/TRBV6-3	TRBJ2-6	18	CASSGGGLLSFGANVLTF
.	TRBV3-1/TRBV3-2	TRBJ2-5	17	CASSQDRGTSGTETQYF
.	TRBV18	TRBJ2-6	17	CASSPKQQGSGANVLTF